A single sample gave rise to the 29 T cell receptor beta chains below, sequenced in a study of blood T cell repertoires in COVID-19. Profiled with immunoSEQ multiplex PCR; TCRdb holds only in-frame clones, not every one. The table includes over 150,000 clones, about 83% detected once. The sequenced material came from peripheral blood. The receptors stem from a woman between 55 and 75 years old with COVID-19, enrolled during active disease.

V and J are TRBV3-1 (or the pseudogene TRBV3-2) and TRBJ1-1; 8 positions match TRBD1. CDR3 size: 12 residues. Per germline, CDR1 LGHDT and CDR2 YNNKEL (reference sequence). Germline trimming cut 5 bases from V and 7 bases from J; bases unmatched to any gene: 3. CDR3: CASSVDRGEAFF. The CDR3 DNA is TGTGCCAGCAGCGTAGACAGGGGTGAAGCTTTCTTT.

This chain joins TRBV19 and TRBJ1-2; D not resolved. CDR1 is LNHDA, CDR2 SQIVND, per germline (reference sequence). Trimming removed 3 bases from V and 4 bases from J, with 6 bases in between. The CDR3 has 12 amino acids. CDR3 protein: CASSMYSYGYTF. CDR3 DNA sequence: TGTGCCAGTAGTATGTACAGCTATGGCTACACCTTC.

This chain uses TRBV7-6 with TRBJ1-1, with D unclear. Between the trimmed V and J ends, which lost 2 bases and 1 base, there was a span of 14 bases. Germline values: CDR1 SGHVS, CDR2 FNYEAQ. This CDR3 spans 16 amino acids. The CDR3: CASSLRTGLGNTEAFF. The CDR3 nucleotides read TGTGCCAGCAGCTTACGAACGGGGTTGGGGAACACTGAAGCTTTCTTT.

V is TRBV18 and J is TRBJ1-6; TRBD1 agrees at 8 bases. The CDR3 covers 16 residues. Germline V gene lookup returns CDR1 KGHSH and CDR2 LQKENI. V dropped 5 bases and J dropped 4; count of bases not matched to a gene: 7. The CDR3, as DNA: TGTGCCAGCTCAAAACAGGGGGAAGGGTATAATTCACCCCTCCACTTT. Amino acids: CASSKQGEGYNSPLHF.

This clone showed up just a few times. V usage is TRBV6-5 and J usage is TRBJ1-6; D not certain. This CDR3 contains 16 residues. V lost 0 bases, J lost 4 bases, and 10 bases lay in between. Germline lookup yields CDR1 MNHEY and CDR2 SVGAGI. The CDR3 nucleotides read TGTGCCAGCAGTTACTCGACTCGAACATATAATTCACCCCTCCACTTT. Its translation is CASSYSTRTYNSPLHF.

V and J are TRBV12-5 and TRBJ2-1; TRBD2 matches at 10 bases. CDR1 and CDR2 (germline): LGHNT, FRNRAP. The J segment lost 6 bases and the V segment lost 0 bases, leaving 8 bases of the junction unmatched. This CDR3 is built from 17 residues. The CDR3 DNA is TGTGCTAGTGGTTTGGTTACTAGCGGGGCCCAGATCAATGAGCAGTTCTTC. Translating it yields CASGLVTSGAQINEQFF.

The J gene is TRBJ1-2, the V gene TRBV27, with 11 bases that match TRBD1. Germline V gives CDR1 MNHEY, CDR2 SMNVEV (reference sequence). The CDR3 extends over 19 amino acids. Trimming at V came to 3 bases and at J to 1 base, leaving 13 bases not matched to a gene. The CDR3, as DNA: TGTGCCAGCAGTTTGACCAGGACAGGGGGCGTGTTCGATAACTATGGCTACACCTTC. Amino acid sequence: CASSLTRTGGVFDNYGYTF.

V and J are TRBV7-9 and TRBJ2-3; weak D call: TRBD2 (5 bases). In germline, CDR1 is SEHNR, CDR2 FQNEAQ (reference sequence). Trimming cost V 1 base and J 1 base, with 9 bases left between them. The CDR3 extends over 15 amino acids. The CDR3 DNA reads TGTGCCAGCAGCTTAGGGGCGGGCCGCACAGATACGCAGTATTTT. Translated: CASSLGAGRTDTQYF.

This clone was seen at least ten times. V gene TRBV4-2 combines with J gene TRBJ2-1, with 15 bases identical to TRBD2. Germline V gives CDR1 LGHNA, CDR2 YNFKEQ. V lost 1 base and J lost 8; bases outside the gene matches: 3. The CDR3 totals 16 residues. As DNA, the CDR3 is TGTGCCAGCAGCCAAGGGGGACTAGCGGGAGGCGATGAGCAGTTCTTC. Its translation is CASSQGGLAGGDEQFF.

The chain couples TRBV2 to TRBJ1-1; possible D gene TRBD1, 5 bases. The CDR3 loop spans 15 amino acids. V lost 2 bases, J lost 4 bases, and 14 bases lay in between. Germline V gene sequence: CDR1 SNHLY, CDR2 FYNNEI. CDR3 loop: CASSELGGVGTEAFF. The CDR3 coding sequence is TGTGCCAGCAGTGAACTGGGGGGAGTGGGCACTGAAGCTTTCTTT. The full variable domain, completed using reference TRBV2 and TRBJ1-1, is EPEVTQTPSHQVTQMGQEVILRCVPISNHLYFYWYRQILGQKVEFLVSFYNNEISEKSEIFDDQFSVERPDGSNFTLKIRSTKLEDSAMYFCASSELGGVGTEAFFGQGTRLTVV.

This clone turned up a few times. The chain recombines TRBV5-1 with TRBJ2-1; TRBD1 might be the D (6 bases). The CDR3 runs to 13 residues. The germline CDR1 and CDR2 sequences are SGHRS and YFSETQ. Trimming cost V 3 bases and J 8 bases, with 12 bases left between them. In DNA form, the CDR3 reads TGCGCCAGCAGCTCGGGACACCCCGATGAGCAGTTCTTC. It is translated as CASSSGHPDEQFF.

The chain is built from TRBV7-3 and TRBJ2-1; 9 nucleotides line up with TRBD1. This CDR3 has 14 residues. Germline CDR1 is SGHTA and CDR2 is FQGTGA. Unmatched junction bases numbered 5, after V lost 4 bases and J lost 7 bases. The CDR3 loop reads CASSSRTGVNEQFF. The CDR3 DNA is TGTGCCAGCAGCTCCCGGACAGGGGTGAATGAGCAGTTCTTC.

The chain recombines TRBV6-5 with TRBJ2-3; no clear D gene. The length of the CDR3 is 12 residues. Germline V gene data show CDR1 as MNHEY and CDR2 as SVGAGI. V lost 10 bases and J 4 bases, leaving 12 bases between the germline ends. CDR3 sequence reads: CATLGNSDTQYF. The CDR3 DNA is TGTGCCACCCTAGGCAACTCAGATACGCAGTATTTT.

The V call is TRBV3-1 (or the pseudogene TRBV3-2), the J call TRBJ2-3, with 9 nucleotides matching TRBD2. Germline V gives CDR1 LGHDT, CDR2 YNNKEL (reference sequence). The CDR3 is made up of 17 amino acids. V shed 2 bases, J shed 4 bases, and the junction held 10 bases outside the gene matches. CDR3 nucleotides: TGTGCCAGCAGCCAAAGGGGCCTAGCGGGGAATTCAGATACGCAGTATTTT. Residues: CASSQRGLAGNSDTQYF.

The V gene is TRBV21-1, the J gene TRBJ2-7; the table names TRBD2, a call not compared with the DNA. TRBV21-1 is a pseudogene segment. There are 13 residues in the CDR3. CDR3 amino acids: CASNGVPGCEQYF. CDR3 coding DNA: TGTGCCAGCAACGGGGTTCCCGGCTGCGAGCAGTACTTC.

J is TRBJ1-1 and V is TRBV30; D remains unclear. The CDR3 is 13 amino acids. V lost 0 bases and J 6 bases, leaving 11 bases between the germline ends. Germline CDR1 reads GTSNPN; CDR2 reads SVGIG (reference sequence). The CDR3 region has the DNA TGTGCCTGGAGTGTGGGAGTAAGCGCTGAAGCTTTCTTT. Amino acid sequence: CAWSVGVSAEAFF. Filled out from reference TRBV30 and TRBJ1-1, the complete variable domain reads SQTIHQWPATLVQPVGSPLSLECTVEGTSNPNLYWYRQAAGRGLQLLFYSVGIGQISSEVPQNLSASRPQDRQFILSSKKLLLSDSGFYLCAWSVGVSAEAFFGQGTRLTVV.

J is TRBJ1-5 and V is TRBV28, with a weak D call TRBD1 (6 bases). The CDR3 consists of 12 residues. The germline V gene has CDR1 MDHEN and CDR2 SYDVKM. V was clipped by 7 bases and J by 4 bases, with 8 bases between them. The CDR3 DNA reads TGTGCCAGCACCACAGGGAATCAGCCCCAGCATTTT. Protein sequence: CASTTGNQPQHF.

This clone was seen many times. The chain joins TRBV6-1 to TRBJ1-6; 7 nucleotides line up with TRBD1. V lost 2 bases and J lost 6; bases outside the gene matches: 4. Germline CDR1 reads MNHNS; CDR2 reads SASEGT. The CDR3 is made up of 15 amino acids. DNA for the CDR3: TGTGCCAGCAGTGAAATGGCAGGGGGTAATTCACCCCTCCACTTT. The encoded protein is CASSEMAGGNSPLHF.

This chain links TRBV5-5 with TRBJ1-5; possibly TRBD1 for D (6 bases). Germline V lookup: CDR1 SGHKS, CDR2 YYEKEE (reference sequence). The V end was cut by 5 bases, the J end by 1 base, with 19 bases between. The CDR3 is 17 amino acids. The CDR3 nucleotides read TGTGCCAGCAGTCCTACCTCTGCAGGGGTGAGCAATCAGCCCCAGCATTTT. This gives the protein CASSPTSAGVSNQPQHF. Looking up the rest from reference TRBV5-5 and TRBJ1-5 gives the full variable domain: DAGVTQSPTHLIKTRGQQVTLRCSPISGHKSVSWYQQVLGQGPQFIFQYYEKEERGRGNFPDRFSARQFPNYSSELNVNALLLGDSALYLCASSPTSAGVSNQPQHFGDGTRLSIL.

The gene calls are TRBV29-1 and TRBJ1-4; D call uncertain. The CDR3 is 13 residues long. CDR1 and CDR2 from the germline V gene are SQVTM and ANQGSEA. V lost 5 bases and J lost 2, with 9 bases in between. In DNA, the CDR3 is TGCAGCGTTCTGAGTCTGACTAATGAAAAACTGTTTTTT. It yields the protein CSVLSLTNEKLFF.

V usage is TRBV5-1 and J usage is TRBJ2-7; possible D gene TRBD2, 6 bases. Trimming removed 0 bases at V and 2 bases at J, with 9 bases between. CDR3 length: 14 amino acids. From germline, CDR1 is SGHRS and CDR2 YFSETQ. The CDR3 reads CASSLGDLTYEQYF. The CDR3 DNA reads as TGCGCCAGCAGCTTGGGGGACTTAACCTACGAGCAGTACTTC.

The chain uses TRBV7-9 and TRBJ1-2; TRBD1 matches at 10 bases. After removal of 5 bases from V and 8 bases from J, the junction contained 8 bases not matched to a gene. Germline CDR1 SEHNR, CDR2 FQNEAQ (reference sequence). The length of the CDR3 is 14 residues. CDR3 in amino acids: CASSPRQGAWGYTF. CDR3 coding DNA: TGTGCCAGCAGCCCCCGACAGGGGGCTTGGGGCTACACCTTC.

This chain joins TRBV18 and TRBJ1-2; tentatively, D is TRBD1 (6 bases). Germline V gene sequence: CDR1 KGHSH, CDR2 LQKENI. The CDR3 runs to 13 residues. Trimming shortened V by 5 bases and J by 7 bases, and 14 bases separated the two germline ends. The CDR3 DNA is TGTGCCAGCTCAAACCACAGGGTGGGTGGCTACACCTTC. Its protein is CASSNHRVGGYTF. The full variable domain, with the rest looked up from reference TRBV18 and TRBJ1-2, is NAGVMQNPRHLVRRRGQEARLRCSPMKGHSHVYWYRQLPEEGLKFMVYLQKENIIDESGMPKERFSAEFPKEGPSILRIQQVVRGDSAAYFCASSNHRVGGYTFGSGTRLTVV.

This chain links TRBV9 with TRBJ2-1; TRBD2 agrees at 13 bases. Losses at the gene ends were 6 bases for V and 8 bases for J; bases not matched to a gene: 8. This CDR3 contains 15 residues. Germline V lookup: CDR1 SGDLS, CDR2 YYNGEE. In DNA form, the CDR3 reads TGTGCCAGCAACCTTGGACTAGCGGGAGACCATGAGCAGTTCTTC. Its translation is CASNLGLAGDHEQFF.

CDR3 in amino acids: CASSPTGGDEQFF. CDR3 sequence (DNA): TGTGCCAGCAGCCCGACAGGGGGCGATGAGCAGTTCTTC. The chain joins TRBV11-3 to TRBJ2-1, with 10 bases lining up with TRBD1. CDR1 is SGHNT and CDR2 is YENEEA in the germline V gene. The CDR3 sequence is 13 residues long. The V and J ends lost 5 bases and 8 bases, in that order; junction bases with no gene match: 3.

The J gene is TRBJ2-2, the V gene TRBV7-9; D might be TRBD2 (7 bases). V was clipped by 4 bases and J by 3 bases, with 12 bases between them. Germline V gene lookup returns CDR1 SEHNR and CDR2 FQNEAQ (reference sequence). This CDR3 has 15 amino acids. DNA of the CDR3: TGTGCCAGCAGCTCAGGGGAGGGGCACACCGGGGAGCTGTTTTTT. Translating it yields CASSSGEGHTGELFF.

This chain joins TRBV6-5 and TRBJ2-1, with 11 bases fitting TRBD2. CDR1 is MNHEY and CDR2 is SVGAGI in the germline V gene. The CDR3 sequence is 14 residues long. The V and J ends lost 6 bases and 8 bases, in that order; junction bases with no gene match: 6. Here the CDR3 reads CASRPSGRKDEQFF. In nucleotides, the CDR3 is TGTGCCAGCAGGCCTAGCGGGAGGAAGGATGAGCAGTTCTTC.

The chain combines TRBV5-1 with TRBJ1-2, with 7 bases aligning to TRBD1. V lost 4 bases and J lost 8; bases outside the gene matches: 5. The CDR3 sequence is 12 residues long. Germline V gives CDR1 SGHRS, CDR2 YFSETQ. Here the CDR3 DNA reads TGCGCCAGCAGCGCGCAGGGGGAGGGCTACACCTTC. This gives the protein CASSAQGEGYTF.

This clone showed up just once. The chain joins TRBV12-3 or TRBV12-4 to TRBJ1-5, with D uncertain. The CDR3 extends over 13 amino acids. Trimming shortened V by 4 bases and J by 6 bases, and 10 bases separated the two germline ends. The CDR3 sequence: CASSSRRFQPQHF. The CDR3 DNA sequence: TGTGCCAGCAGTTCTCGGCGGTTTCAGCCCCAGCATTTT.